This TCR beta chain originates from a study of T-cell memory formation after mild COVID-19. As for the study in general: For the most part, TCR clusters were specific to one donor. Study-wide findings and caveats: Chiefly within CM and EM were the contracting CD4+ clones; CD8+ ones were within EMRA. Cross-reactive memory appears to have joined, as suggested by some responding clones showing up in pre-infection memory.

This clonotype was seen ten or more times. Its target is not known. A 5'RACE reaction primed in the constant segment made cDNA libraries of TCR alpha and TCR beta, and these carried sample barcodes and UMIs. TCRdb reprocessed the 5' RACE reads with MiXCR, giving one entry per CDR3 protein. The sample lists approximately 260,000 distinct CDR3 sequences; roughly 18% were seen once. The CDR3 spans 14 residues. Germline lookup yields CDR1 SNHLY and CDR2 FYNNEI. The ends were cut back, 1 base at V and 1 base at J, with 4 bases in the middle. This receptor was obtained from a man between 18 and 35 years old who had mild COVID-19 (a few samples of this study predate the infection). Cell type and time point are not known. V and J are TRBV2 and TRBJ2-2; no definite D call. Source material: PBMCs or a T cell subset sorted from them (not recorded which). CDR3 protein: CASSEGKNTGELFF. CDR3 DNA sequence: TGTGCCAGCAGTGAAGGCAAGAACACCGGGGAGCTGTTTTTT. Full variable domain (missing parts from reference TRBV2 and TRBJ2-2): EPEVTQTPSHQVTQMGQEVILRCVPISNHLYFYWYRQILGQKVEFLVSFYNNEISEKSEIFDDQFSVERPDGSNFTLKIRSTKLEDSAMYFCASSEGKNTGELFFGEGSRLTVL.